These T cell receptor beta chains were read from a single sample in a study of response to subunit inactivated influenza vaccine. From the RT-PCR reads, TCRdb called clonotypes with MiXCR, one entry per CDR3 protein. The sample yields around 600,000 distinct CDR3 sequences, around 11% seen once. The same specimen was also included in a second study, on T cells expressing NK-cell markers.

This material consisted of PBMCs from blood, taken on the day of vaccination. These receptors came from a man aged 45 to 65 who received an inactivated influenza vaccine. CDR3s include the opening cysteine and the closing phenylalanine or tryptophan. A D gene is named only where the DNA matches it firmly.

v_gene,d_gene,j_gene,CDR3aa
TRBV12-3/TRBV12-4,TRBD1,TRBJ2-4,CASSFRDSLVAKNIQYF
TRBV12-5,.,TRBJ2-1,CASGLTGHPPRNEQFF
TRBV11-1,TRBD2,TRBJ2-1,CASSLALFVGLAGQNYNEQFF
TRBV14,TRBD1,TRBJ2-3,CASSFGTGTHTQYF
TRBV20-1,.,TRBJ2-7,CSARLDSYEQYF
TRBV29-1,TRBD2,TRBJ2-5,CSVVREGRETQYF
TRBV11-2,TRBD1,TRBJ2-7,CASSSSQPGQGYEQYF
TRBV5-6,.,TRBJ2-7,CASLGTQSYEQYF
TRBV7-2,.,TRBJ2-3,CASSLFGSTDTQYF
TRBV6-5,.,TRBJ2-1,CASSYPWGDRQFF
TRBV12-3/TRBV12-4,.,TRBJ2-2,CASSFSGAGELFF
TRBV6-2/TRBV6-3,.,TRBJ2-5,CASSYETQYF
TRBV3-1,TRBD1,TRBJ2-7,CASTLRQGDNEQYF
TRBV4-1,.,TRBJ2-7,CASSHTQGFGYEQYF
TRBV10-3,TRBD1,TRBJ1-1,CAISERQGAGEAFF
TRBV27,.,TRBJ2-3,CASSEAPRDTQYF
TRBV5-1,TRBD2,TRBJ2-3,CASRIAGTDTQYF
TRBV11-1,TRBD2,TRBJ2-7,CASSSSGLSYEQYF
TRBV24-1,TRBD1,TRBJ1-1,CATQDRRNTEAFF
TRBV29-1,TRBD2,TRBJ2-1,CSVASGRDQSEQFF